Listed below are T cell receptor beta chains from one sample, sequenced in a study of shared clonotypes between healthy human individuals. Sequenced by immunoSEQ multiplex PCR; TCRdb stores in-frame clones only, minus some. The data show about a million clones, with about 80% seen just once and 1.5% held by the top ten. Sequenced sample: memory CD4+ T cells sorted from blood. All receptors come from a man aged 18 to 29 in good health. Both conserved end residues are part of each CDR3. A D gene is named only where the DNA matches it firmly. Where a row states a size, it is once, few, many or the class of an expanded clone; other rows omit it.

j_call,v_call,d_call,clone_size,cdr3_nt,cdr3_aa
TRBJ2-5,TRBV5-1,TRBD1,NA,TGCGCCAGCAGCTTGGCCCTACAGGGGTACCAAGAGACCCAGTACTTC,CASSLALQGYQETQYF
TRBJ1-1,TRBV10-1,NA,few,TGCGCCAGCAGTGGAGGTTCCCGCACTCAAGCTTTCTTT,CASSGGSRTQAFF
TRBJ2-7,TRBV30,NA,few,TGTGCCTGGAGGACAGGAGGATCCTACGAGCAGTACTTC,CAWRTGGSYEQYF
TRBJ1-4,TRBV28,NA,NA,TGTGCCAGCAGTCCCCCCAGGGCGGGGAATGAAAAACTGTTTTTT,CASSPPRAGNEKLFF
TRBJ1-4,TRBV19,NA,few,TGTGCCAGTAGTAAAACGAGTCAGAATGAAAAACTGTTTTTT,CASSKTSQNEKLFF
TRBJ2-7,TRBV5-1,TRBD1,NA,TGCGCCAGCAGCCCCGTGGGACAGCCGGGGTACGAGCAGTACTTC,CASSPVGQPGYEQYF
TRBJ1-6,TRBV11-2,NA,NA,TGTGCCAGCAGCTTAGATGGAAAAGCACCCCTCCACTTT,CASSLDGKAPLHF
TRBJ1-1,TRBV6-6,NA,NA,TGTGCCAGCAGCCCTCCCAGGGGGAACACTGAAGCTTTCTTT,CASSPPRGNTEAFF
TRBJ2-7,TRBV10-2,TRBD2,NA,TGCGCCAGCAGTAGCGGGAGGGCCTACGAGCAGTACTTC,CASSSGRAYEQYF
TRBJ1-6,TRBV30,TRBD1,NA,TGTGCCTGGAGTGCGACAGGGGGGCATTCACCCCTCCACTTT,CAWSATGGHSPLHF
TRBJ2-5,TRBV9,TRBD2,NA,TGTGCCAGCAGCGTAGGGGGGACTATTCAAGAGACCCAGTACTTC,CASSVGGTIQETQYF
TRBJ2-2,TRBV7-2,NA,many,TGTGCCAGCAGCTCCGGAATGAACACCGGGGAGCTGTTTTTT,CASSSGMNTGELFF
TRBJ2-5,TRBV15,NA,NA,TGTGCCACCAGCAGATCGACAGGTAGCGGCGAAGAGACCCAGTACTTC,CATSRSTGSGEETQYF
TRBJ2-1,TRBV5-6,NA,NA,TGTGCCAGCAGCTTGCGCGGGGGCGCCCGGAATGAGCAGTTCTTC,CASSLRGGARNEQFF
TRBJ1-1,TRBV7-9,NA,NA,TGTGCCAGCAGCTTAGGGTCTATGTACGGGCCCATGAACACTGAAGCTTTCTTT,CASSLGSMYGPMNTEAFF
TRBJ1-1,TRBV11-2,NA,once,TGTGCCAGCAGCCAAATGGACAGAACGAACACTGAAGCTTTCTTT,CASSQMDRTNTEAFF
TRBJ2-7,TRBV18,NA,NA,TGTGCCAGCTCAACGACAGGCCTCTACGAGCAGTACTTC,CASSTTGLYEQYF
TRBJ1-4,TRBV5-4,TRBD1,NA,TGTGCCAGCAGCGCCGGACAGGTAGCCAAACTGTTTTTT,CASSAGQVAKLFF
TRBJ2-7,TRBV6-6,TRBD1,NA,TGTGCCAGCAGTTATGGGACAGGGGTTTACGAGCAGTACTTC,CASSYGTGVYEQYF
TRBJ1-2,TRBV29-1,NA,NA,TGCAGCGTTGATCGATCGGGGGCAGGATCCTATGGCTACACCTTC,CSVDRSGAGSYGYTF
TRBJ2-3,TRBV30,NA,NA,TGTGCCTGGAGTGGACTTTGGGCAGGGCAAGATACGCAGTATTTT,CAWSGLWAGQDTQYF
TRBJ2-5,TRBV4-2,TRBD2,NA,TGTGCCAGCACCAAGGGGGTAGCGGGGGCACAAGAGACCCAGTACTTC,CASTKGVAGAQETQYF
TRBJ1-1,TRBV6-5,NA,NA,TGTGCCAGCTACCTCTCTGGGCAGCCTAACACTGAAGCTTTCTTT,CASYLSGQPNTEAFF
TRBJ1-1,TRBV5-1,TRBD1,few,TGCGCCAGCAGCTGGACAGGGGGGGCGAACACTGAAGCTTTCTTT,CASSWTGGANTEAFF
TRBJ2-2,TRBV5-4,NA,many,TGTGCCAGCAGCTCCAACCTGGGCGGGGAGCTGTTTTTT,CASSSNLGGELFF
TRBJ2-3,TRBV2,TRBD2,NA,TGTGCCAGCAGTGAAGGCGGGAGAGGAGATACGCAGTATTTT,CASSEGGRGDTQYF
TRBJ1-1,TRBV21-1,NA,NA,TGTGCCAGCATCCTTGGACAGTCGAGGGCTGAAGCTTTCTTT,CASILGQSRAEAFF
TRBJ2-5,TRBV7-9,NA,NA,TGTGCCAGCAGCTTAGGGACCACGGGGACCCAGTACTTC,CASSLGTTGTQYF
TRBJ1-4,TRBV30,NA,once,TGTGCCTGGAGTAGGGGCGGGGGAGTGGGTGAAAAACTGTTTTTT,CAWSRGGGVGEKLFF
TRBJ1-2,TRBV6-4,NA,NA,TGTGCCAGCAGCACTAGATTCTCTAGGACAGAGGGCTACACCTTC,CASSTRFSRTEGYTF
TRBJ2-1,TRBV5-1,TRBD2,once,TGCGCCAGCAGCCGCGGGACTAGCGGGTCCAGCTCCTACAATGAGCAGTTCTTC,CASSRGTSGSSSYNEQFF
TRBJ2-7,TRBV27,NA,few,TGTGCCAGCAGTTCCCCAGGGGTTCCCTACGAGCAGTACTTC,CASSSPGVPYEQYF
TRBJ1-6,TRBV30,NA,NA,TGTGCCTGGAGTGTACCCGGGGGAAATTCACCCCTCCACTTT,CAWSVPGGNSPLHF